Given below is one T cell receptor (beta chain) in context. This clone occurred once. This receptor's antigen is unknown. One base away there is no much larger clone; base qualities are not given. The sample originates from a study of shared clonotypes between healthy human individuals (dated by TCRdb to the early 2020s). Some background on the complete study: A few men and a couple of women, aged 18 to 49 years, made up the cohort. For each donor, CD4 naive and CD4 memory were each run on three plates, CD8 naive on two plates, and CD8 memory on one plate. To estimate repertoire size and how much clonotypes are shared between individuals, the study performed deep sequencing of blood TCR repertoires from roughly five healthy adults. Libraries were prepared and TCR repertoires were sequenced by different laboratories using diverse techniques, in order to increase sequencing depth and limit assay-specific biases. Each donor's leukapheresis produced roughly between about 0.8 and 8.9 billion PBMCs. The paper's findings and limits, for the study overall: Pairwise subsampling led to the expectation that sequencing depth would affect the degree of clonotype sharing among donors. Because the study included a small number of donors, the genetic and exposure-history diversity represented was limited. Sharing across a handful of donors was observed for around 4.8% of naive CD4, 3.5% of naive CD8, about 2.3% of memory CD4, and approximately 0.41% of memory CD8 clonotypes. Higher generation probabilities were observed for clonotypes shared by all four sorted-subset donors than for non-shared clonotypes. Naive subsets generally had larger estimated clonotype richness than memory subsets. Even with the large sequencing depth, rarefaction of the sorted-subset datasets indicated that sequencing was incomplete. Sampling was restricted to blood, and TCR repertoires in tissue are likely to differ from TCR repertoires in blood.

Donors were healthy HIV-negative adults with no recently reported acute infections or vaccinations. All donors were Caucasian adults living in Nashville, Tennessee, USA. CD8 memory samples combined magnetically selected CD45RO+ cells with CCR7-negative CD45RA+ effector memory (TemRA) cells. Blood was collected by leukapheresis, and PBMCs were isolated by Ficoll-Histopaque density gradient centrifugation and then cryopreserved in liquid nitrogen vapor phase. Analytical flow cytometry was used to check the purity and quantity of every magnetically sorted T cell population. Genomic DNA was isolated from each sorted fraction and quantified by UV absorbance on a Nanodrop 2000c. Using the deep immunoSEQ assay, multiplex PCR amplified TCR CDR3 regions from genomic DNA. Genomic DNA extracted from each cell subset was distributed evenly over all wells of several immunoSEQ 96-well plates, and each plate served as one replicate. For sorted subsets, about 200 ng genomic DNA, equal to some 30,000 T cell genomes, was loaded into each replicate PCR. Purified libraries were quantified with a Qubit 3.0 fluorometer, sized on a Bioanalyzer 2100, and re-quantified with the KAPA Library Quantification kit. Every immunoSEQ 96-well plate was sequenced on a dedicated single-read 150-cycle Illumina NextSeq 550 flow cell. The paper's processing steps were these. The immunoSEQ output contained only junctional sequences without quality scores, so filtering could not match that applied to full-length reads. To assign V/J genes and CDR3, sequences were annotated using PyIR, a Python wrapper for IgBLAST v1.9, with IMGT germline references. Any read was removed if the V/J assignment was weak (E-value above 1e-6), the CDR3 was missing, or the read contained stop codons, out-of-frame junctions, or ambiguous translated residues. A V3J clonotype was defined by an identical inferred V gene, J gene, and CDR3 amino acid sequence. The percentage overlap between two repertoires was calculated by dividing the number of shared unique clonotypes by the size of the smaller repertoire. Three approaches were used to assess repertoire richness: RTK rarefaction, the Chao1 estimator, and Recon v2.1 estimates of unobserved clonotypes. For all TCRbeta clonotypes obtained by the gDNA method from a few donors, generation probabilities were computed with OLGA. TCRdb provides this immuneACCESS table in a form limited to in-frame rearrangements. Some clones are lacking; in checked studies, under half of them reflect an unresolved V gene, and why the rest are absent is not known. V, J and clone size are those of that table, while D and trimming were read from the DNA. For this sample there are approximately 110,000 clones; around 71% appear just once. Roughly 22% of the sample lies in the top ten.

The clonotype comes from a woman aged 25 to 45 in good health. Sequenced material: memory CD8+ T cells sorted from blood. The cell subset or site label of this sample denotes: CD45RO+ cells pooled with CCR7-negative TemRA cells.

The sequenced DNA is TGTGCCAGCAGTGATGGCGGGGGCGCTGGGGCCAACGTCCTGACTTTC. Translated, it reads CASSDGGGAGANVLTF. The sequence links TRBV6-4 to TRBJ2-6; the D segment could be TRBD2, given 7 matching bases. V is pared back by 3 bases and J by 2 bases, with 11 bases lying between the germline termini. For CDR1 and CDR2, the germline V gene lists MRHNA and SNTAGT. The CDR3 goes from the cysteine to the phenylalanine over 16 residues. Solely the CDR3 DNA is kept, with 48 bases framed from the first base.